This T cell receptor (beta chain) was recorded in a study of PD-1 blockade in classical Hodgkin lymphoma. CDR1 and CDR2 from the germline V gene are LNHDA and SQIVND (reference sequence). The V gene lost 7 bases and the J gene lost 1 base, with 14 bases spanning the gap. The CDR3 loop spans 15 amino acids. Following autologous stem cell transplantation, relapse occurred in every patient, and exposure to brentuximab vedotin varied. Complete response, partial response or progressive disease was recorded as best response. Study-level results: CD4+ TCR diversity, unlike CD8+, climbed significantly by C4D1. At baseline, newly diagnosed patients reportedly showed less TCR diversity than healthy donors. There remain no defined causes for the repertoire differences, which possibly reflect disease activity or prior therapy.

A note on this clone: The antigen is unknown.

The table came from immunoSEQ multiplex PCR; TCRdb's copy has only in-frame clones and leaves some out. The table has about 6,500 clones, 60% to 85% seen once. Sequenced material: peripheral blood mononuclear cells (PBMCs), taken at baseline. The chain recombines TRBV19 with TRBJ1-5; D not resolved. The clonotype originates from a human donor with classical Hodgkin lymphoma. In nucleotides, the CDR3 is TGTGCCAGTAAGAATCTATACACAAGCAATCAGCCCCAGCATTTT. This sequence encodes CASKNLYTSNQPQHF.